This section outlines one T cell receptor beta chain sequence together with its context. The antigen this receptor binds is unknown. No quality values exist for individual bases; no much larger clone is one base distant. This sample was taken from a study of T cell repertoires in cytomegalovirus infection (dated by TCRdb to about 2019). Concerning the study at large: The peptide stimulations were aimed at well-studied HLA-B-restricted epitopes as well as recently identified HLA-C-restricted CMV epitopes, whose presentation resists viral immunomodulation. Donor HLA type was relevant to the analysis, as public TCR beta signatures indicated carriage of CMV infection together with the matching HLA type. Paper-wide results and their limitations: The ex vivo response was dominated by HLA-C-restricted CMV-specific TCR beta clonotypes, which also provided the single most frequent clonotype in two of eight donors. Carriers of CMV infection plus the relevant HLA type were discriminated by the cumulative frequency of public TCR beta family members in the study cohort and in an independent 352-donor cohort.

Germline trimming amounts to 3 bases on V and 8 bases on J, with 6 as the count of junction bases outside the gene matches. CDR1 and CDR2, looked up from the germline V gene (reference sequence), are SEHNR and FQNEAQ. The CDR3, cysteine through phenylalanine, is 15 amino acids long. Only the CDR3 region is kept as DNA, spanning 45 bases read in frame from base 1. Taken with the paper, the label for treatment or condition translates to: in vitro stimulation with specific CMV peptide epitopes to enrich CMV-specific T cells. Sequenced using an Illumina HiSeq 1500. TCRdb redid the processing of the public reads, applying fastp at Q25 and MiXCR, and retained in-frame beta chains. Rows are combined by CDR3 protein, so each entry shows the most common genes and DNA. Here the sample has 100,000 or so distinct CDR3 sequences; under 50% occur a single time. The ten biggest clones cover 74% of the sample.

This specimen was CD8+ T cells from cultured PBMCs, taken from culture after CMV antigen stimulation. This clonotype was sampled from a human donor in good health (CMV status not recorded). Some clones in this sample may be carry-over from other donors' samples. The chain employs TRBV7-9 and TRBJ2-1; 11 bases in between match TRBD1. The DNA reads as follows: TGTGCCAGCAGCTTTGGGAGGACAGGGGGCGATGAGCAGTTCTTC. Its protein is CASSFGRTGGDEQFF.